This paragraph covers one TCR beta chain sequence. Its antigen is not identified. Profiling relied on immunoSEQ multiplex PCR, and the TCRdb table lists in-frame clones only, not all of them. The table has about 15,000 clones, 80% seen once; the top ten hold approximately 1.5%. These data are taken from a study of Tregs in tolerant kidney transplant recipients. Study at large: The nonmyeloablative bone marrow transplants came from related graft donors, with transient mixed chimerism.

Germline V lookup: CDR1 SGHRS, CDR2 YFSETQ. CDR3 size: 15 residues. V was trimmed by 2 bases and J by 6 bases, leaving 18 bases between them. Unstimulated Tregs (CD4+CD25+CD127-) and CD4+CD25- non-Tregs were sorted from PBMCs. Broader study findings: In tolerant patients, donor-specific Tregs outgrew total Tregs, suggesting antigen-driven expansion. Activated donor B cell expansion appeared to reveal the most relevant donor-specific TCRbeta repertoire.

This specimen was Tregs from blood, taken before the transplant. The chain links TRBV5-1 to TRBJ2-7; D perhaps matches TRBD2 (5 bases). The source is a human donor who received a combined kidney and bone marrow transplant. The CDR3 sequence: CASSFMGGYAGEQYF. CDR3 nucleotides: TGCGCCAGCAGCTTTATGGGCGGGTATGCCGGCGAGCAGTACTTC.